The sequence of this T cell receptor beta chain was determined in a study of response to subunit inactivated influenza vaccine. Points from the study as a whole: A suggestion made by the authors is that each seasonal influenza vaccination recruits few new T cells.

TCRdb passed the RT-PCR reads through MiXCR, listing each CDR3 protein once. The sample has approximately 700,000 distinct CDR3 sequences; about a sixth are singletons. The germline gives CDR1 DFQATT, CDR2 SNEGSKA (reference sequence). The CDR3 spans 14 residues. With 1 base removed from V and 1 base from J, the gap between germline ends came to 10 bases. Remarks on this clonotype: What it recognizes is unknown.

This rearrangement joins TRBV20-1 to TRBJ2-5; D is perhaps TRBD2 (5 bases). This receptor was taken from a man aged 50 to 60 who received an inactivated influenza vaccine. Specimen: PBMCs from blood, collected 11 to 12 days after vaccination. The CDR3 sequence is CSARGWESQETQYF. Here the CDR3 DNA reads TGCAGTGCTAGAGGTTGGGAGTCCCAAGAGACCCAGTACTTC.